This TCR beta chain was sequenced for a study of beta chain features in type 1 diabetes. The isolated RNA, all of it, was reverse transcribed, so expressed TCRB transcripts were what got sequenced. Only in-frame clones appear in the TCRdb table, and some are missing; sequencing was by immunoSEQ multiplex PCR. The sample includes hundreds of thousands of clones, 14% of them seen just once. This CDR3 spans 17 amino acids. The V and J ends lost 2 bases and 7 bases, in that order; junction bases with no gene match: 14. The V gene's germline CDR1 is MNHEY and CDR2 SMNVEV (reference sequence). The sequence derives from a man younger than 40 in good health. The sample consisted of central memory CD4+ T cells from blood. This chain connects TRBV27 to TRBJ2-7, with TRBD2 matching 10 bases. The CDR3 here is CASSLNSGGHLVREQYF. The DNA of the CDR3 is TGTGCCAGCAGTTTAAATAGCGGGGGGCACCTCGTACGGGAGCAGTACTTC.